Below are 27 T cell receptor beta chains sequenced from a single sample in a study of OX40 agonist ivuxolimab in advanced cancers. The method was immunoSEQ multiplex PCR; TCRdb's version includes in-frame clones alone and lacks a portion of them. The sample includes roughly 60,000 clones, 84% of them seen just once. This material consisted of CD4+ or CD8+ T cells sorted from blood, taken in a trial of the OX40 agonist ivuxolimab. These receptors came from an adult with an advanced solid tumor such as melanoma, head and neck, liver or kidney cancer.

The gene calls are TRBV19 and TRBJ2-3; D remains unclear. Trimming pared 6 bases from V and 4 bases from J, leaving 8 bases between. There are 12 residues in the CDR3. Looked up from germline, CDR1 is LNHDA and CDR2 is SQIVND (reference sequence). CDR3 bases: TGTGCCAGTAGGACACCCCCAGATACGCAGTATTTT. As protein: CASRTPPDTQYF. The full variable domain, its missing parts supplied by reference TRBV19 and TRBJ2-3, is DGGITQSPKYLFRKEGQNVTLSCEQNLNHDAMYWYRQDPGQGLRLIYYSQIVNDFQKGDIAEGYSVSREKKESFPLTVTSAQKNPTAFYLCASRTPPDTQYFGPGTRLTVL.

This chain joins TRBV28 and TRBJ1-5; D perhaps matches TRBD1 (6 bases). Germline CDR1 is MDHEN and CDR2 is SYDVKM. The CDR3 loop spans 16 amino acids. Trimming removed 7 bases from V and 3 bases from J, with 19 bases in between. The CDR3 spells CASTEGAGADNQPQHF. The CDR3 nucleotides are TGTGCCAGCACTGAAGGGGCGGGGGCGGACAATCAGCCCCAGCATTTT.

The V gene is TRBV18, the J gene TRBJ2-5; D is undetermined. CDR3 size: 11 residues. Germline V gene sequence: CDR1 KGHSH, CDR2 LQKENI. The V gene lost 5 bases and the J gene lost 2 bases, with 3 bases spanning the gap. The CDR3 spells CASSDQETQYF. In DNA, the CDR3 is TGTGCCAGCTCAGATCAAGAGACCCAGTACTTC.

This clone was found a few times. This chain links TRBV7-9 with TRBJ2-1, with TRBD2 matching 8 bases. V gave up 5 bases and J gave up 5 bases; unmatched junction bases: 8. Germline V gives CDR1 SEHNR, CDR2 FQNEAQ (reference sequence). The CDR3 is made up of 15 amino acids. CDR3 in DNA: TGTGCCAGCAGCCCCCTTAGCGGGGCAAACAATGAGCAGTTCTTC. Translating gives CASSPLSGANNEQFF.

Here the CDR3 reads CASSPQARGSYEQYF. Here the CDR3 DNA reads TGTGCCAGCAGTCCCCAGGCACGGGGCTCCTACGAGCAGTACTTC. V gene TRBV27 combines with J gene TRBJ2-7; maybe TRBD2 (5 bases). The CDR3 runs to 15 residues. V dropped 5 bases and J dropped 0 bases, with 14 bases sitting between them. Germline CDR1 reads MNHEY; CDR2 reads SMNVEV (reference sequence).

This sequence joins TRBV5-3 and TRBJ1-4; D is undetermined. TRBV5-3 is sorted into the ORF group, with uncertain function. The V end lost 4 bases, the J end lost 7 bases, and 20 bases lay between the germline ends. This CDR3 has 16 amino acids. The CDR3 sequence: CARSPNRHTASEKLFF. In DNA, the CDR3 is TGTGCCAGAAGCCCTAATAGACACACCGCGAGTGAAAAACTGTTTTTT.

V usage is TRBV4-2 and J usage is TRBJ2-3; 8 bases match TRBD2. CDR1 is LGHNA and CDR2 is YNFKEQ in the germline V gene. The CDR3 has 17 amino acids. With V trimmed by 0 bases and J by 0 bases, 5 bases remained unmatched. The CDR3 DNA reads as TGTGCCAGCAGCCAAGAAAGGCGGGGGGTAAGCACAGATACGCAGTATTTT. Translated: CASSQERRGVSTDTQYF.

The V and J genes are TRBV19 and TRBJ2-1; TRBD1 matches 7 bases. The CDR3 length is 16 residues. The V segment lost 1 base and the J segment 6 bases; nucleotides outside the gene matches: 9. Germline V gene lookup returns CDR1 LNHDA and CDR2 SQIVND (reference sequence). The CDR3 DNA follows: TGTGCCAGTAGTATAGGATCCGGAGGACAGGCCAATGAGCAGTTCTTC. Translation gives CASSIGSGGQANEQFF.

The chain recombines TRBV5-4 with TRBJ2-6; 11 bases are a match to TRBD1. The ends lost 4 bases at V and 4 bases at J; junction bases unmatched: 7. The CDR3 covers 17 residues. CDR1 is SGHNT, CDR2 YYREEE, per germline (reference sequence). Written as DNA, the CDR3 is TGTGCCAGCAGCCAAGGACAGGGGGCGTGGGGGGCCAACGTCCTGACTTTC. Amino acid sequence: CASSQGQGAWGANVLTF.

This clone was counted once. V gene TRBV28 combines with J gene TRBJ2-2; tentatively, D is TRBD2 (6 bases). The V gene lost 2 bases and the J gene lost 0 bases, with 13 bases spanning the gap. The CDR3 loop spans 17 amino acids. Germline V gene lookup returns CDR1 MDHEN and CDR2 SYDVKM. The CDR3 protein is CASSLAGGLSNTGELFF. The CDR3 DNA reads TGTGCCAGCAGTTTAGCAGGCGGACTATCGAACACCGGGGAGCTGTTTTTT.

J is TRBJ2-3 and V is TRBV29-1; 7 bases fit TRBD1. CDR1 and CDR2 (germline): SQVTM, ANQGSEA. The CDR3 loop spans 16 amino acids. J gave up 6 bases and V 6 bases, and 18 bases lay outside the gene matches. The CDR3 nucleotides are TGCAGCGTCCCACAGACAGGGCTCTTCCTGGTTGATACGCAGTATTTT. It codes for CSVPQTGLFLVDTQYF.

V is TRBV6-6 and J is TRBJ2-3, with 11 bases fitting TRBD2. Germline CDR1 is MNHNY and CDR2 is SVGAGI (reference sequence). CDR3 length: 15 residues. With 4 bases clipped from V and 4 bases from J, the junction kept 4 bases outside the gene matches. This CDR3 is CASSLAGGPADTQYF. CDR3 DNA: TGTGCCAGCAGTTTAGCGGGAGGGCCTGCAGATACGCAGTATTTT.

In its sample, this clone was seen once. The V and J genes are TRBV7-2 and TRBJ2-7; possibly TRBD1 or TRBD2 for D (5 bases each). This CDR3 spans 13 amino acids. Trimming removed 6 bases at V and 3 bases at J, with 12 bases between. Per the germline V gene, CDR1 is SGHTA and CDR2 is FQGNSA. CDR3 residues: CASSRSGGYEQYF. In DNA form, the CDR3 reads TGTGCCAGCAGTCGTTCTGGGGGCTACGAGCAGTACTTC.

The chain joins TRBV4-1 to TRBJ2-7; D not certain. V lost 8 bases and J 2 bases, leaving 13 bases between the germline ends. The CDR3 loop spans 13 amino acids. Germline loops: CDR1 MGHRA, CDR2 YSYEKL. CDR3 bases: TGCGCCAGCCAAAACTCAGACACCTACGAGCAGTACTTC. It is translated as CASQNSDTYEQYF.

In its sample, this clone was seen a few times. The rearrangement uses TRBV5-1 and TRBJ1-2; D call uncertain. The CDR3 contains 13 residues. Germline V gene sequence: CDR1 SGHRS, CDR2 YFSETQ. Between the trimmed V and J ends, which lost 7 bases and 6 bases, there was a span of 16 bases. CDR3 in amino acids: CASSSTLDDGYTF. The CDR3 DNA sequence: TGCGCCAGCTCCTCAACCCTAGATGATGGCTACACCTTC.

The genes are TRBV27 and TRBJ2-7; 7 positions match TRBD2. Germline V gene lookup returns CDR1 MNHEY and CDR2 SMNVEV (reference sequence). Unmatched junction bases numbered 7, after V lost 5 bases and J lost 3 bases. CDR3 length equals 14 residues. The CDR3 coding sequence is TGTGCCAGCAGTCTGACGGGGGGTGGCTACGAGCAGTACTTC. Amino acids: CASSLTGGGYEQYF.

This clone was detected a few times. The chain links TRBV5-4 to TRBJ2-7, with 7 bases matching TRBD2. Germline V gene lookup returns CDR1 SGHNT and CDR2 YYREEE (reference sequence). This CDR3 is built from 15 residues. V trimming: 4 bases; J trimming: 3 bases; junction bases outside the gene matches: 10. The CDR3 reads CASSPGGAGRYEQYF. CDR3 DNA sequence: TGTGCCAGCAGCCCGGGTGGAGCGGGACGCTACGAGCAGTACTTC.

V and J are TRBV28 and TRBJ2-1; 13 bases are shared with TRBD2. V lost 6 bases, J lost 6 bases, and 11 bases stayed unmatched. Looked up from germline, CDR1 is MDHEN and CDR2 is SYDVKM. This CDR3 is 17 amino acids long. The CDR3 reads CASSSNLLAGGGNEQFF. The CDR3 nucleotides are TGTGCCAGCAGCTCCAACTTACTAGCGGGAGGGGGCAATGAGCAGTTCTTC.

This chain connects TRBV5-4 to TRBJ2-5, with 8 bases fitting TRBD2. The CDR3 contains 15 residues. J was trimmed by 0 bases and V by 7 bases; bases with no gene match: 8. CDR1 is SGHNT, CDR2 YYREEE, per germline (reference sequence). The CDR3 here is CASGVSGGYQETQYF. CDR3 in DNA: TGTGCCAGCGGGGTATCGGGAGGGTACCAAGAGACCCAGTACTTC.

The rearrangement links TRBV6-1 to TRBJ1-3, with no clear D. Looked up from germline, CDR1 is MNHNS and CDR2 is SASEGT. The CDR3 runs to 14 residues. Trimming shortened V by 1 base and J by 0 bases, and 4 bases separated the two germline ends. The chain's CDR3 is CASSEGLSGNTIYF. In DNA form, the CDR3 reads TGTGCCAGCAGTGAAGGGCTCTCTGGAAACACCATATATTTT.

The chain recombines TRBV6-7 with TRBJ1-1; 8 bases are shared with TRBD1. TRBV6-7 qualifies as an ORF whose function is uncertain. Germline trimming cut 1 base from V and 8 bases from J; bases unmatched to any gene: 12. CDR3 length: 16 residues. CDR3 sequence: CASSYFGQGFPREAFF. The CDR3 nucleotides read TGTGCCAGCAGTTACTTTGGACAGGGTTTCCCGAGAGAAGCTTTCTTT.

The rearrangement uses TRBV5-4 and TRBJ2-4, with 7 bases that match TRBD1. CDR3 length: 17 amino acids. V dropped 0 bases and J dropped 5; count of bases not matched to a gene: 11. Germline-derived CDR1 and CDR2 are SGHNT and YYREEE (reference sequence). The CDR3 protein is CASSLGGYRGAENIQYF. The CDR3 DNA is TGTGCCAGCAGCTTGGGGGGGTACAGGGGCGCAGAAAACATTCAGTACTTC. Looking up the rest from reference TRBV5-4 and TRBJ2-4 gives the full variable domain: ETGVTQSPTHLIKTRGQQVTLRCSSQSGHNTVSWYQQALGQGPQFIFQYYREEENGRGNFPPRFSGLQFPNYSSELNVNALELDDSALYLCASSLGGYRGAENIQYFGAGTRLSVL.

This clone was counted once. This chain connects TRBV5-5 to TRBJ1-4; 9 nucleotides match TRBD1. This CDR3 is 14 amino acids long. The germline V gene encodes CDR1 SGHKS and CDR2 YYEKEE (reference sequence). With 4 bases clipped from V and 8 bases from J, the junction kept 6 bases outside the gene matches. Here the CDR3 reads CASSIGQGREKLFF. The CDR3 region has the DNA TGTGCCAGCAGCATCGGACAGGGGAGGGAAAAACTGTTTTTT. Complete variable domain (other parts from reference TRBV5-5 and TRBJ1-4): DAGVTQSPTHLIKTRGQQVTLRCSPISGHKSVSWYQQVLGQGPQFIFQYYEKEERGRGNFPDRFSARQFPNYSSELNVNALLLGDSALYLCASSIGQGREKLFFGSGTQLSVL.

The chain combines TRBV6-5 with TRBJ2-7; maybe TRBD2 (6 bases). V was cut by 3 bases and J by 6 bases, with 15 bases left in between. Germline CDR1 is MNHEY and CDR2 is SVGAGI. This CDR3 has 14 residues. The CDR3 DNA reads TGTGCCAGCAGTTATGGGGGAGGTACGGCCGAGCAGTACTTC. Translating it yields CASSYGGGTAEQYF.

The rearrangement uses TRBV19 and TRBJ2-5, with D possibly matching TRBD1 (6 bases). The V end was cut by 7 bases, the J end by 2 bases, with 11 bases between. The CDR3 loop spans 13 amino acids. Germline CDR1 is LNHDA and CDR2 is SQIVND (reference sequence). The CDR3 sequence is CASNQGRQETQYF. For the CDR3, the DNA is TGTGCCAGTAACCAGGGGCGGCAAGAGACCCAGTACTTC.

This sequence joins TRBV6-4 and TRBJ1-1, with TRBD1 identical over 12 bases. The CDR3 runs 13 residues. Germline CDR1 MRHNA, CDR2 SNTAGT. V lost 3 bases, J lost 9 bases, and 2 bases stayed unmatched. The CDR3 DNA follows: TGTGCCAGCAGTGATCGGGACAGGGGGCAAGCTTTCTTT. Its protein is CASSDRDRGQAFF.

The chain employs TRBV6-5 and TRBJ2-7; D gene unclear. The CDR3 is made up of 13 amino acids. V dropped 1 base and J dropped 6 bases, with 10 bases sitting between them. Germline V CDR1 and CDR2: MNHEY, SVGAGI. This CDR3 is CASSYLGGSEQYF. As DNA, the CDR3 is TGTGCCAGCAGTTACTTGGGCGGCTCCGAGCAGTACTTC.